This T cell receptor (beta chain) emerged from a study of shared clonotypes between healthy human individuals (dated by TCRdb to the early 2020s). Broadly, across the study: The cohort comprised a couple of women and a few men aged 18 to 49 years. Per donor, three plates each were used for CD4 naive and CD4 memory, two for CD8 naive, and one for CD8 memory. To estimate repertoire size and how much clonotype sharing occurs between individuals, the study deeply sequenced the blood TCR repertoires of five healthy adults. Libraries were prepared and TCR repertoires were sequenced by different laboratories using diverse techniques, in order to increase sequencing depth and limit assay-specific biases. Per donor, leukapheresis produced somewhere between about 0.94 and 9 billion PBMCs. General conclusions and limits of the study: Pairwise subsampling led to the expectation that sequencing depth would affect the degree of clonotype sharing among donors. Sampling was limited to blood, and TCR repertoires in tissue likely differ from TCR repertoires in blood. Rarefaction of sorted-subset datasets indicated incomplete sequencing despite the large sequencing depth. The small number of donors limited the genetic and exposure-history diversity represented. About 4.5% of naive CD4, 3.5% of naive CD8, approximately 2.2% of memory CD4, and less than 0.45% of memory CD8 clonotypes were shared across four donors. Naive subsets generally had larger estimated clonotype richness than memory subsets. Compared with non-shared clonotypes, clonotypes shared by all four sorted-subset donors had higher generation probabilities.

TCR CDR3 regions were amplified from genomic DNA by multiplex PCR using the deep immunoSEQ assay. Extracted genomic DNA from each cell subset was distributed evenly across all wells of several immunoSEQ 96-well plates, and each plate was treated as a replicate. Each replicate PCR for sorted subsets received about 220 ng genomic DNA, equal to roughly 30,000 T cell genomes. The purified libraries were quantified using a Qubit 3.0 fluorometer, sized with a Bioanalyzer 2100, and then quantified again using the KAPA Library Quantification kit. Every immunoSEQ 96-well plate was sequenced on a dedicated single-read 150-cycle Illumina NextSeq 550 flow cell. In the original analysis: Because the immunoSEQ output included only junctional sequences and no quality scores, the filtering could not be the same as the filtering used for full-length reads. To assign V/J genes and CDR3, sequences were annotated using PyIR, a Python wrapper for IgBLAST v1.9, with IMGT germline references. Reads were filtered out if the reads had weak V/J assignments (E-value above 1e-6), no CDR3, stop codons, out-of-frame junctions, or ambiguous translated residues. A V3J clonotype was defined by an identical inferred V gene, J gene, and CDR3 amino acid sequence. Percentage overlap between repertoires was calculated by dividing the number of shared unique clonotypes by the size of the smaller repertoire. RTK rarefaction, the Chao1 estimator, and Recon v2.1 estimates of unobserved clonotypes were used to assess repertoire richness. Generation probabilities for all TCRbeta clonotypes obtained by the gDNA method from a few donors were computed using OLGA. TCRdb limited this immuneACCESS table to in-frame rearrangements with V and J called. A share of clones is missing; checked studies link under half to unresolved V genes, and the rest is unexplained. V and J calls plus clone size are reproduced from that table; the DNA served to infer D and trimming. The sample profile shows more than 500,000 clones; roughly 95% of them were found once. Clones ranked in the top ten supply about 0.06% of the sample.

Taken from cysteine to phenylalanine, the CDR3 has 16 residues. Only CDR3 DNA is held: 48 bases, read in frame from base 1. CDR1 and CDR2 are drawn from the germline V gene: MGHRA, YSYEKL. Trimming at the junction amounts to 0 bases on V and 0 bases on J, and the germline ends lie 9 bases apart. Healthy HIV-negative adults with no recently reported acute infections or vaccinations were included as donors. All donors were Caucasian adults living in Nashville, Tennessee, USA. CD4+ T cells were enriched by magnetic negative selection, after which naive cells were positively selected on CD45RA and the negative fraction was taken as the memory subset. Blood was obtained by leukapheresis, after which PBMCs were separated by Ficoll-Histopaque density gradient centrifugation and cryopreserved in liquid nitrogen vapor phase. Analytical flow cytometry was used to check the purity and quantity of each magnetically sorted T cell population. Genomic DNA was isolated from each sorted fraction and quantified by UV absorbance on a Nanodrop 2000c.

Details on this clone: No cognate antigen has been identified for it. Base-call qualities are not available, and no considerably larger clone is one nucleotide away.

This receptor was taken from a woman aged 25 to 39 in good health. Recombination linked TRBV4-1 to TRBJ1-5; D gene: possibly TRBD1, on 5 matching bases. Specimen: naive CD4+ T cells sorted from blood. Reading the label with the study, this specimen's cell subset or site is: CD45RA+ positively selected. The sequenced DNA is TGCGCCAGCAGCCAAGAGGGGGATTATAGCAATCAGCCCCAGCATTTT. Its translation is CASSQEGDYSNQPQHF.